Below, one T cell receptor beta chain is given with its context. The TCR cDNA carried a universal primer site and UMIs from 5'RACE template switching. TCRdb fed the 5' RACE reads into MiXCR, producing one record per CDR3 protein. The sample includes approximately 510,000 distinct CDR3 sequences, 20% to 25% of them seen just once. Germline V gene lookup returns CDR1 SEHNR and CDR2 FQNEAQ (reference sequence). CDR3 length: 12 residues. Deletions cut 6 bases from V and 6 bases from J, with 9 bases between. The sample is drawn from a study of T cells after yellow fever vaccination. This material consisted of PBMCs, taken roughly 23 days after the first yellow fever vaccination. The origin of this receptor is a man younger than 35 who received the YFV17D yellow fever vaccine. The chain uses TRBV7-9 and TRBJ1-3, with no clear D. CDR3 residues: CASSYLPNTIYF. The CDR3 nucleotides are TGTGCCAGCAGTTACCTCCCAAACACCATATATTTT.